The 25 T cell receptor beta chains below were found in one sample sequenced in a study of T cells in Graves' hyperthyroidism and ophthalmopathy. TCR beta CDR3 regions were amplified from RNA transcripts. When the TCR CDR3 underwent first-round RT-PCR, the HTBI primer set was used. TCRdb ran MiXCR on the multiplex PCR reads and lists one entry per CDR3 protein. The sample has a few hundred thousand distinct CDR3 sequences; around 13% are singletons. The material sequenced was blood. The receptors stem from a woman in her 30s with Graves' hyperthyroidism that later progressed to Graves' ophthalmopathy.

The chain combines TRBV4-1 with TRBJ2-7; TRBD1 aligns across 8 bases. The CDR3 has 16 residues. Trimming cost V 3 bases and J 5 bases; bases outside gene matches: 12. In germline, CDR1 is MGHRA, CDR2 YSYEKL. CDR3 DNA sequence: TGCGCCAGCAGCCACCTTCCGGGGCAGGGGGCAAACGAGCAGTACTTC. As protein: CASSHLPGQGANEQYF.

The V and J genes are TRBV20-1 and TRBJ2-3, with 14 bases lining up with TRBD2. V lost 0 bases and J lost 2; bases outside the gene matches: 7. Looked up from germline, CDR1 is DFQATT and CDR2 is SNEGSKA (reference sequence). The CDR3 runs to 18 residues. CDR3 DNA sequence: TGCAGTGCTAGAGACGTCGGGACTAGCGGGAGTCCCACAGATACGCAGTATTTT. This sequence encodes CSARDVGTSGSPTDTQYF.

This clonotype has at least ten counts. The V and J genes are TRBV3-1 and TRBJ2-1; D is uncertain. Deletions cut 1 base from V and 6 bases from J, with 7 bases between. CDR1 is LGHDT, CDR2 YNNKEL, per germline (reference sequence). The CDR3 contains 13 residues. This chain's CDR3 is CASSQVDSNEQFF. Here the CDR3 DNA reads TGTGCCAGCAGCCAAGTCGACTCCAATGAGCAGTTCTTC.

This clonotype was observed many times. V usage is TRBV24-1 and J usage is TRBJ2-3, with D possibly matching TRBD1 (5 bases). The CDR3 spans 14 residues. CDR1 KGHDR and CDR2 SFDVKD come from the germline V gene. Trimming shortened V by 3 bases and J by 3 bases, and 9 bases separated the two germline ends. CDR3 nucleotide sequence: TGTGCCACCAGTGATGCTGCAGGGACAGATACGCAGTATTTT. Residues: CATSDAAGTDTQYF.

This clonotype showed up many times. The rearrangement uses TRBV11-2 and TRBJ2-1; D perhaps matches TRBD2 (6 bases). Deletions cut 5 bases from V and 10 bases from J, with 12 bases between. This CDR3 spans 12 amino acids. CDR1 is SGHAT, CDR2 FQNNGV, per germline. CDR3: CASSPGVAEQFF. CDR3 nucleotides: TGTGCCAGCAGCCCGGGGGTCGCGGAGCAGTTCTTC.

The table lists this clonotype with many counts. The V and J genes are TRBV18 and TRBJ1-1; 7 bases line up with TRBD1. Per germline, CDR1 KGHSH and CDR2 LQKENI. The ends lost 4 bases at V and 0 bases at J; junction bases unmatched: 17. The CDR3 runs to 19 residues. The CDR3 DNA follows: TGTGCCAGCTCACGGTACTTAATGGCAGGGGGAGACTTGAACACTGAAGCTTTCTTT. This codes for CASSRYLMAGGDLNTEAFF.

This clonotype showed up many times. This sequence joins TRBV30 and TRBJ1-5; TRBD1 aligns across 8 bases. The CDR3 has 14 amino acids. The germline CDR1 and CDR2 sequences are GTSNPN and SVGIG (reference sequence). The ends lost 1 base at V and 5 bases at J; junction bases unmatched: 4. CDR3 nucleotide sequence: TGTGCCTGGAGTGCCACAGGGGGGTATCAGCCCCAGCATTTT. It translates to CAWSATGGYQPQHF.

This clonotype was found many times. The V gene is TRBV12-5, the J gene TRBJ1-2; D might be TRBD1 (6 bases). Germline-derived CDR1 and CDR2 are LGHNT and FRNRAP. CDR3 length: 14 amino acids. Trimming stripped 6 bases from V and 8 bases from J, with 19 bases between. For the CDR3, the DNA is TGTGCTAGTGGGACCCCTAGGGCAGGGGAAGGCTACACCTTC. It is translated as CASGTPRAGEGYTF. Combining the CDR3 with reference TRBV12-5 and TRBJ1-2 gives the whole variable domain DARVTQTPRHKVTEMGQEVTMRCQPILGHNTVFWYRQTMMQGLELLAYFRNRAPLDDSGMPKDRFSAEMPDATLATLKIQPSEPRDSAVYFCASGTPRAGEGYTFGSGTRLTVV.

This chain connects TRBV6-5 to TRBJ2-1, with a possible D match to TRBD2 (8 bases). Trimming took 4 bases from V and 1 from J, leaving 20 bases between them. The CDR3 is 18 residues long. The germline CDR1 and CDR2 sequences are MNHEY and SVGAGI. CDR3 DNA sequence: TGTGCCAGCAGTTCAGGGGGGGGGAGCGGGAGTTCCTACAATGAGCAGTTCTTC. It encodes CASSSGGGSGSSYNEQFF.

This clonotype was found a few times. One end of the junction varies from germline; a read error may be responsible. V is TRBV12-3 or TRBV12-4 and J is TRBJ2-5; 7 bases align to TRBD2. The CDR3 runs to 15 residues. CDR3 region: CASFRAGALVETQYF. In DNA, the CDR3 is TGTGCCAGCTTCCGCGCGGGAGCTTTGGTAGAGACCCAGTATTTC.

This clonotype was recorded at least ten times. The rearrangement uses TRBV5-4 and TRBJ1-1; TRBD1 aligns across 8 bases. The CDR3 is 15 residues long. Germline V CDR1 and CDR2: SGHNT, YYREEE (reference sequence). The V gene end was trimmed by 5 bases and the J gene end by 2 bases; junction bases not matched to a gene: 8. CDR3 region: CASSLDRGSNTEAFF. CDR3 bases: TGTGCCAGCAGTTTAGACAGGGGCTCTAACACTGAAGCTTTCTTT.

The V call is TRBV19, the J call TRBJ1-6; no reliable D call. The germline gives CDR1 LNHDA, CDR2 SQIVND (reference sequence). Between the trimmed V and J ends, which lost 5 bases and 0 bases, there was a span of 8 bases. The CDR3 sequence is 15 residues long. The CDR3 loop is CASSEESSYNSPLHF. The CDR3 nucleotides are TGTGCCAGTAGTGAGGAAAGCTCCTATAATTCACCCCTCCACTTT.

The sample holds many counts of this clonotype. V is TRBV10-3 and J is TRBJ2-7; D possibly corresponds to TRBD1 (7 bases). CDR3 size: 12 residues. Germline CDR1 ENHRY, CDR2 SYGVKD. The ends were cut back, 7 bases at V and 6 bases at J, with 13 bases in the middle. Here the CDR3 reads CAIMEGQSEQYF. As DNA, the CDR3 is TGTGCCATCATGGAGGGACAGAGCGAGCAGTACTTC.

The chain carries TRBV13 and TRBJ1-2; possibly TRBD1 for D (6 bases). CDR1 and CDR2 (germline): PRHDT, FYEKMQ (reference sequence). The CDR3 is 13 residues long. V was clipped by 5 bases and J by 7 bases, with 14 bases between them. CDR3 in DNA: TGTGCCAGCAGCACACAGGGCCTCGGTGGCTACACCTTC. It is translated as CASSTQGLGGYTF.

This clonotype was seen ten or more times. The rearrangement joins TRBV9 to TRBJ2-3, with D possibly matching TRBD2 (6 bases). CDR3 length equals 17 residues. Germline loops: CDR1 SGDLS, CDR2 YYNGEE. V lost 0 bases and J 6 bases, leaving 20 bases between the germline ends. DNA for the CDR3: TGTGCCAGCAGCGTAGCAGGGACTCCTTCGGATTGGGATACGCAGTATTTT. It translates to CASSVAGTPSDWDTQYF. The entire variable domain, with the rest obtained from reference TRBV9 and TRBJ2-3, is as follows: DSGVTQTPKHLITATGQRVTLRCSPRSGDLSVYWYQQSLDQGLQFLIQYYNGEERAKGNILERFSAQQFPDLHSELNLSSLELGDSALYFCASSVAGTPSDWDTQYFGPGTRLTVL.

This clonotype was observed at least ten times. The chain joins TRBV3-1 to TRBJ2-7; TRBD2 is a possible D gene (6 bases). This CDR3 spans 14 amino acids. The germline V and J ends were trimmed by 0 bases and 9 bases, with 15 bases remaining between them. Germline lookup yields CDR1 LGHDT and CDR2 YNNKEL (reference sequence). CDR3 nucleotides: TGTGCCAGCAGCCAAGAAACGTCGGGAGCCGCGCAGTACTTC. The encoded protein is CASSQETSGAAQYF.

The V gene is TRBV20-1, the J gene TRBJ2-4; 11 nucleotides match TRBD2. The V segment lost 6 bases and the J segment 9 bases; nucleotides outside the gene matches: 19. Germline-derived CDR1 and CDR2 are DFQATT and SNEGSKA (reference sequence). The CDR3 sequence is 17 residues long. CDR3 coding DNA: TGCAGTGCCTTCCCGGAGAATAGCGGGAGGGCGATCGGCATTCAGTACTTC. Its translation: CSAFPENSGRAIGIQYF.

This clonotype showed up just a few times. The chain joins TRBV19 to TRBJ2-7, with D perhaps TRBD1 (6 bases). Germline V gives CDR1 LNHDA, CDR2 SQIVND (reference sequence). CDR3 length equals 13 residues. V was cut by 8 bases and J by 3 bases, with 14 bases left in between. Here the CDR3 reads CASAPGQIYEQYF. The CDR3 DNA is TGTGCCAGTGCCCCCGGACAGATCTACGAGCAGTACTTC. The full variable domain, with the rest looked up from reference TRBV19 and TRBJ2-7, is DGGITQSPKYLFRKEGQNVTLSCEQNLNHDAMYWYRQDPGQGLRLIYYSQIVNDFQKGDIAEGYSVSREKKESFPLTVTSAQKNPTAFYLCASAPGQIYEQYFGPGTRLTVT.

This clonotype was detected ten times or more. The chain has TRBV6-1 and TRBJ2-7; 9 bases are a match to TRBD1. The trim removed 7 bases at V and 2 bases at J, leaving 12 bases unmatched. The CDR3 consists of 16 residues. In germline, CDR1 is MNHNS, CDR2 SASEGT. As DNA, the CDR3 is TGTGCCAGCACTCTTGGGTCCGGGACAGGGACCTACGAGCAGTACTTC. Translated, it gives CASTLGSGTGTYEQYF.

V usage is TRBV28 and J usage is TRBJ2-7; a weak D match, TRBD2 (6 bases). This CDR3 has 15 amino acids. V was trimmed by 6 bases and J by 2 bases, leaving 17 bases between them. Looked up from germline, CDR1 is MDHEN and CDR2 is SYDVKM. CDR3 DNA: TGTGCCAGCAGCTTGGGGACTTGCGGAGCCTACGAGCAGTACTTC. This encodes CASSLGTCGAYEQYF.

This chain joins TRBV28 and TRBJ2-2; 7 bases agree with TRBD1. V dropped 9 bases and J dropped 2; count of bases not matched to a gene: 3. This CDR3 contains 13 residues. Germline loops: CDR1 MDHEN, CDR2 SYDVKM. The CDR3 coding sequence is TGTGCCAGTTGGGACAGAAACACCGGGGAGCTGTTTTTT. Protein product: CASWDRNTGELFF.

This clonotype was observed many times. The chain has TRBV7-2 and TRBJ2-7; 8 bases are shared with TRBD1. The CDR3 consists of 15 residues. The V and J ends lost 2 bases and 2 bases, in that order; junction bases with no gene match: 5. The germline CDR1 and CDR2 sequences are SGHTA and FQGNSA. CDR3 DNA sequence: TGTGCCAGCAGCTTAAACGGGGACAGGACCTACGAGCAGTACTTC. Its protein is CASSLNGDRTYEQYF.

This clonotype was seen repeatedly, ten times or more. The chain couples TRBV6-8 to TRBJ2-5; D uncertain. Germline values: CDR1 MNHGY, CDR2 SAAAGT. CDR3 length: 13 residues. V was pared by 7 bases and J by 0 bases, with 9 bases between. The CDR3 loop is CASTSTYQETQYF. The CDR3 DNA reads TGTGCCAGCACATCAACCTACCAAGAGACCCAGTACTTC.

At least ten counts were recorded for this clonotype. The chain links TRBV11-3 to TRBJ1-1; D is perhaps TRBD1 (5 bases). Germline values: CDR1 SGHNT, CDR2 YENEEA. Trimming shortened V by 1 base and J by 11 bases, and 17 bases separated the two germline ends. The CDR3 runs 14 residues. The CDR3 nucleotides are TGTGCCAGCAGCTTAGGGGGGGAGAGCCTGACTGCTTTCTTT. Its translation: CASSLGGESLTAFF.

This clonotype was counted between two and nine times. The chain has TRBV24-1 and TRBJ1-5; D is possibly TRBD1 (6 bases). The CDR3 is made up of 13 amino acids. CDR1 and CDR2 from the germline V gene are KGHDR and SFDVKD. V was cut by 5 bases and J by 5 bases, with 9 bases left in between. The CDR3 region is CATSAGDHQPQHF. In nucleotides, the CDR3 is TGTGCCACCAGTGCAGGGGACCATCAGCCCCAGCATTTT.